This TCR beta chain was sequenced in a study of cytomegalovirus exposure and HLA in healthy donors. Broader study findings: Accurate prediction of HLA-A and HLA-B alleles (for most subjects) was reportedly achieved from TCR beta sequences. Later analysis identified 16,000 or so TCR beta sequences associated with HLA alleles, using a false discovery rate threshold of 0.05. A list of 164 TCR beta chains associated with cytomegalovirus was given. Analysis performed later showed TCR beta chains linked to HLA being more clonally expanded than equally common others.

With V trimmed by 3 bases and J by 7 bases, 1 base remained unmatched. The CDR3 loop spans 15 amino acids. CDR1 is MGHRA and CDR2 is YSYEKL in the germline V gene. Amplification used 60 Vbeta primers and 13 Jbeta primers. Profiling relied on immunoSEQ multiplex PCR, and the TCRdb table lists in-frame clones only, not all of them. Of 170,000 or so clones listed, over 65% are singletons. With respect to this clone: Antigen specificity is unknown.

The chain couples TRBV4-1 to TRBJ2-1; TRBD2 agrees at 15 bases. The clonotype was recovered from a woman aged 25 to 45 in good health and CMV-seropositive. Sequencing input: PBMCs. In DNA, the CDR3 is TGCGCCAGCAGCCAGGGGACTAGCGGGAGGAATGAGCAGTTCTTC. As protein: CASSQGTSGRNEQFF.